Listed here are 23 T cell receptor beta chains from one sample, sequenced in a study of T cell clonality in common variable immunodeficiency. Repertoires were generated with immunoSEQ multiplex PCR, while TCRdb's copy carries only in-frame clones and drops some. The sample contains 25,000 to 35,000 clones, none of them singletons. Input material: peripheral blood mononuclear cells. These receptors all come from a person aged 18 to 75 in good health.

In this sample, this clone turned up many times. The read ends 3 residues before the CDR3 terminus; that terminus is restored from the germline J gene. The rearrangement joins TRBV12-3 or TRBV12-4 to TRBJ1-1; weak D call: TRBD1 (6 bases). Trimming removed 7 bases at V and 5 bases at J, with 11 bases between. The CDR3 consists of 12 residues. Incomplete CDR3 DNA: TGTGCCAGCACCCTAGGGGGAACTGAA. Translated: CASTLGGTE. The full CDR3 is CASTLGGTEAFF.

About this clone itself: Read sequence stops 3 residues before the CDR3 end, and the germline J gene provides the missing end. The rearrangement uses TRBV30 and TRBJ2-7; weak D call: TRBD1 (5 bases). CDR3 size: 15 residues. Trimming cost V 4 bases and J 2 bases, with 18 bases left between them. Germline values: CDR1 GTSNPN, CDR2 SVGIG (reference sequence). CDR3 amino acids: CAWIFEDSLAYEQYF. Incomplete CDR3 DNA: TGTGCCTGGATCTTCGAAGACAGCCTGGCCTACGAG. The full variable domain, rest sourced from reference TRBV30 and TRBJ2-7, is SQTIHQWPATLVQPVGSPLSLECTVEGTSNPNLYWYRQAAGRGLQLLFYSVGIGQISSEVPQNLSASRPQDRQFILSSKKLLLSDSGFYLCAWIFEDSLAYEQYFGPGTRLTVT.

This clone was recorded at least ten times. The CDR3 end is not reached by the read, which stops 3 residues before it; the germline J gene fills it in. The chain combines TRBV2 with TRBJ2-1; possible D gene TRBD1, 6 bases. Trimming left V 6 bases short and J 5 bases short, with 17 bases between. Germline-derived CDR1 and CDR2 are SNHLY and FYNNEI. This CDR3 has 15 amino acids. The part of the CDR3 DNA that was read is TGTGCCAGCAGCGAAAACAGGGAGTCGCACAATGAG. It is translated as CASSENRESHNE. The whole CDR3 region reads CASSENRESHNEQFF.

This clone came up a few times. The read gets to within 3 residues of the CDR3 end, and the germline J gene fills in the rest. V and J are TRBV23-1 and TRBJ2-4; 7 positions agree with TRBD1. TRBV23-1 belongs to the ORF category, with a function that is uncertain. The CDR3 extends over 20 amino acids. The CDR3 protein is CASSQSRWSGTDLRLDGQYF. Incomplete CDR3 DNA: TGCGCCAGCAGTCAATCGAGGTGGTCCGGGACAGACCTGAGGTTGGATGGT.

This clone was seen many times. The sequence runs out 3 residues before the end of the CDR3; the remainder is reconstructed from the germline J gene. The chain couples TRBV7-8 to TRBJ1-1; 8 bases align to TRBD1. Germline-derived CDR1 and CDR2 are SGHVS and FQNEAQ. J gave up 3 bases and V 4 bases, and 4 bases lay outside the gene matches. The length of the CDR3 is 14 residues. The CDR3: CASSSQGGDTEAFF. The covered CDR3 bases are TGTGCCAGCAGCTCACAGGGGGGTGACACTGAA.

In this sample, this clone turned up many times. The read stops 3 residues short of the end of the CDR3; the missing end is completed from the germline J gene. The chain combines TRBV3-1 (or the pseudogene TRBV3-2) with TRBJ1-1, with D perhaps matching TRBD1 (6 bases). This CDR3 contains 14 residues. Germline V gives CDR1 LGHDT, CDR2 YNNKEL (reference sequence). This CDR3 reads CASSQRGGWAEAFF. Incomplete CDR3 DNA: TGTGCCAGCAGCCAAAGGGGGGGATGGGCAGAA.

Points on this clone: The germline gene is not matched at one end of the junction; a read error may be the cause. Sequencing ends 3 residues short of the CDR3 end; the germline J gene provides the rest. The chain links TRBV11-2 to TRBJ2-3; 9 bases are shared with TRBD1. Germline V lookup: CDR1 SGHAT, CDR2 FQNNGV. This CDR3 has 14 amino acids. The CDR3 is CASSVGTGSETQYF. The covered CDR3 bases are TGTGCCAGCAGCGTCGGGACAGGGTCAGAGACG.

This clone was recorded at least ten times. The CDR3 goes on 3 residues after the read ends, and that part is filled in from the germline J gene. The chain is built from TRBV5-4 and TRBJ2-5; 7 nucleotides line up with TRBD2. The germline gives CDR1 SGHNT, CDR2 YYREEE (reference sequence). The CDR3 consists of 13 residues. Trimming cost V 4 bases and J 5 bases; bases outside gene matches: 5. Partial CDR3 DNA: TGTGCCAGCAGCGGGGGGGGACTGGAGACC. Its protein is CASSGGGLET. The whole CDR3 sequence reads CASSGGGLETQYF.

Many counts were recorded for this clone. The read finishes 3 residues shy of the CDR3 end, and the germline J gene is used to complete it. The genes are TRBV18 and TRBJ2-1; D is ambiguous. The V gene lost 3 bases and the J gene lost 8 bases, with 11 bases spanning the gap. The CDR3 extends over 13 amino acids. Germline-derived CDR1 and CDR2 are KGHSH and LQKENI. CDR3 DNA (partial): TGTGCCAGCTCACCGCAGGCAATGTATGAG. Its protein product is CASSPQAMYE. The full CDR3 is CASSPQAMYEQFF.

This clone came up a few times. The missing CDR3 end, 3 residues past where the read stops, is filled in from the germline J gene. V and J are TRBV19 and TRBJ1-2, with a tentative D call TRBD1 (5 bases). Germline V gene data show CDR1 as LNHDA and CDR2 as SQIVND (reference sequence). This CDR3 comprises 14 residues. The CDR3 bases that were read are TGTGCCAGTAGTAAGGGACTGGAAGGGAACATC. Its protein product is CASSKGLEGNI. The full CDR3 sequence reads CASSKGLEGNIYTF.

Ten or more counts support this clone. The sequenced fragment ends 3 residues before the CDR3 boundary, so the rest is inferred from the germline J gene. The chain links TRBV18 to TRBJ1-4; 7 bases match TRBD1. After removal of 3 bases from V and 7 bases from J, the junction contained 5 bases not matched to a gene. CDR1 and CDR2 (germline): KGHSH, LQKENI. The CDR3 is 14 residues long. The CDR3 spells CASSPPGDSEKLFF. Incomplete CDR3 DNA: TGTGCCAGCTCACCTCCGGGGGACAGTGAAAAA. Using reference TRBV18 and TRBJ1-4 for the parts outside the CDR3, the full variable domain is NAGVMQNPRHLVRRRGQEARLRCSPMKGHSHVYWYRQLPEEGLKFMVYLQKENIIDESGMPKERFSAEFPKEGPSILRIQQVVRGDSAAYFCASSPPGDSEKLFFGSGTQLSVL.

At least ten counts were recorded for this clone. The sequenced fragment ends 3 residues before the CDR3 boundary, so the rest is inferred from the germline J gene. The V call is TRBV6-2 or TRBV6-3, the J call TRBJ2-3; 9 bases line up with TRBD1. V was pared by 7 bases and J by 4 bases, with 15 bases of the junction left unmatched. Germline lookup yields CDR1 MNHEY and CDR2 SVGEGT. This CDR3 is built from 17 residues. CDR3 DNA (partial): TGTGCCAGCACCCAACCTCCGACAGGGGGAGTTTCAGATACG. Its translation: CASTQPPTGGVSDT. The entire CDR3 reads CASTQPPTGGVSDTQYF.

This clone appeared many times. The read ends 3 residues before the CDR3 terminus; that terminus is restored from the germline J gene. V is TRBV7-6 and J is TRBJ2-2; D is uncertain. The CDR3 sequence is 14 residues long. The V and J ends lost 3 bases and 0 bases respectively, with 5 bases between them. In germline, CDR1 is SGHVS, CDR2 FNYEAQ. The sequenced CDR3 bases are TGTGCCAGCAGCTTGGCGGCGAACACCGGGGAG. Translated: CASSLAANTGE. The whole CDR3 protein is CASSLAANTGELFF.

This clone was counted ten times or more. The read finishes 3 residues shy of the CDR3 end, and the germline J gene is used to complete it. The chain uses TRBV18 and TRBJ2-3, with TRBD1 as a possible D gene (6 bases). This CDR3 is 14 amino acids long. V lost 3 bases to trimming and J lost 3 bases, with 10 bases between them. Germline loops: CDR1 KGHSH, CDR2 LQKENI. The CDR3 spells CASSPFDRTDTQYF. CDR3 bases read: TGTGCCAGCTCACCCTTCGACAGGACAGATACG.

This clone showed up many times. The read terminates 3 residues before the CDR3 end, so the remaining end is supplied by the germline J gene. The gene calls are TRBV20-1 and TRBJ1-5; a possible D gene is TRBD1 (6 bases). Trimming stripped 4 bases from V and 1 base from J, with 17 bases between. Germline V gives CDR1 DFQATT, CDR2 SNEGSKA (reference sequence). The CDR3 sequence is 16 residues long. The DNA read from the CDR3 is TGCAGTGCTACCCGGCGGGGGGGCCAGAGCAATCAGCCC. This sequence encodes CSATRRGGQSNQP. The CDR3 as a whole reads CSATRRGGQSNQPQHF.

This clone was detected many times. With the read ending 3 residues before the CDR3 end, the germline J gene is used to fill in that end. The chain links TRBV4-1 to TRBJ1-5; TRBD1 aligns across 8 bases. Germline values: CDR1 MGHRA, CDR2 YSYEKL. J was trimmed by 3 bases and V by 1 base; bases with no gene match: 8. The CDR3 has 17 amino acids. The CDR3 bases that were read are TGCGCCAGCAGCCAAGGAATGGCGACAGGGGTCAATCAGCCC. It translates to CASSQGMATGVNQP. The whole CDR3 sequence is CASSQGMATGVNQPQHF.

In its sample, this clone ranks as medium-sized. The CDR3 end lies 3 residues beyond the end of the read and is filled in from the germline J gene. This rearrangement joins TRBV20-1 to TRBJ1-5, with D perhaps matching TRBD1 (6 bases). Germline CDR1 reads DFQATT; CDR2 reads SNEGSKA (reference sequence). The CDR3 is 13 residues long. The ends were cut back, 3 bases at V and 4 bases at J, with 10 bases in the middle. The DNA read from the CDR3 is TGCAGTGCTAGTGGGCAGGGGAATCAGCCC. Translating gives CSASGQGNQP. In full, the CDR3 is CSASGQGNQPQHF.

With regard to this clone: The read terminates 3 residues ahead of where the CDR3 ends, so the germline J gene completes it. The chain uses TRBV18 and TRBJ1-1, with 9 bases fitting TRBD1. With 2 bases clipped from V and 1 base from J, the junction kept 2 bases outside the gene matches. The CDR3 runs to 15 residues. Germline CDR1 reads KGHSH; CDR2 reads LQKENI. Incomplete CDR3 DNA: TGTGCCAGCTCACCAACGACAGGGGGGAACACTGAA. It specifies CASSPTTGGNTE. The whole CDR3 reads CASSPTTGGNTEAFF.

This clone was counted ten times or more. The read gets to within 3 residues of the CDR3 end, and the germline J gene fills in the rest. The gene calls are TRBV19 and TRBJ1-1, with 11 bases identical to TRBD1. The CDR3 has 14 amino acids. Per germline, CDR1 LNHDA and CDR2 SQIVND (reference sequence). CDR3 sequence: CASSPGTGGREAFF. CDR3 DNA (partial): TGTGCCAGTAGTCCGGGGACAGGGGGTAGGGAA.

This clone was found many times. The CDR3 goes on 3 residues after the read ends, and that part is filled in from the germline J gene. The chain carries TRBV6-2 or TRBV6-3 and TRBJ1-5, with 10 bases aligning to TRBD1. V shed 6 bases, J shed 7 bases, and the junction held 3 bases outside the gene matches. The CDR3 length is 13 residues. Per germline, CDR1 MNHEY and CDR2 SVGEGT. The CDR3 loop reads CASSSDRGQPQHF. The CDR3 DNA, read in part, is TGTGCCAGCAGCTCGGACAGGGGGCAGCCC.

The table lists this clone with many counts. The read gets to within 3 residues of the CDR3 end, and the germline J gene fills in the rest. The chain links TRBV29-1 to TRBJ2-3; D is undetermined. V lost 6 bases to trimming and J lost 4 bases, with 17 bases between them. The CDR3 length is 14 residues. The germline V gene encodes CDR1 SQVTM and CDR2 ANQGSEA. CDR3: CSVSYTTQADTQYF. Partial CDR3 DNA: TGCAGCGTCTCTTACACTACCCAAGCAGATACG.

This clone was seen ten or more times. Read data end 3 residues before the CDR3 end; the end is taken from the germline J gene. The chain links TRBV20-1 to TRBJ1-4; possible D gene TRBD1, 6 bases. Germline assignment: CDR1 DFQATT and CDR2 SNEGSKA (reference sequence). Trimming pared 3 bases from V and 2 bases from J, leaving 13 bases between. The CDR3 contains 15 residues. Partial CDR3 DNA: TGCAGTGCTAGTCGCGGACAGAGGACTAATGAAAAA. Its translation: CSASRGQRTNEK. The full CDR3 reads CSASRGQRTNEKLFF.

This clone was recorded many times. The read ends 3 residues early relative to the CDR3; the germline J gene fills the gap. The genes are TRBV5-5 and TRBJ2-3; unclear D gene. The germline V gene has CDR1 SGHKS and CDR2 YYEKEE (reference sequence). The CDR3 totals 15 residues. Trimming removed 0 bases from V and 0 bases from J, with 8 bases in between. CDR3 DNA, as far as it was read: TGTGCCAGCAGCTTGGGGGCCCATAGCACAGATACG. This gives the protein CASSLGAHSTDT. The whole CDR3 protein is CASSLGAHSTDTQYF.